A selection of T cell receptor beta chains follows, all from one sample in a study of cytomegalovirus exposure and HLA in healthy donors. TCRdb's table, derived via immunoSEQ multiplex PCR, lists solely in-frame clones and lacks some. The profile covers around 100,000 clones, with less than 85% appearing a single time and 2% to 2.5% taken by the ten largest. Material: PBMCs. Receptors originate from a man between 18 and 29 years old in good health and CMV-seronegative. The CDR3 runs from the conserved cysteine through the conserved F or W. Fields, in order: J gene, V gene, clone size, D gene, CDR3 DNA, CDR3 protein. A D gene is named only where the DNA matches it firmly. Clone size is stated in some rows and not others, as once, few, many or a class when expanded.

TRBJ1-1 TRBV19 - TRBD1 TGTGCCAGTAGTATCTGGACAGGGGGGCGGACGTACACTGAAGCTTTCTTT CASSIWTGGRTYTEAFF
TRBJ2-2 TRBV19 - TRBD1 TGTGCCAGTAGTAGCGGACAGGGGATAACCGGGGAGCTGTTTTTT CASSSGQGITGELFF
TRBJ2-1 TRBV15 - TRBD1 TGTGCCACCAGCAGAGCGGGACAGGGAGACAATGAGCAGTTCTTC CATSRAGQGDNEQFF
TRBJ2-7 TRBV29-1 - - TGCAGCGTTAAGACTAGTACCTACGAGCAGTACTTC CSVKTSTYEQYF
TRBJ1-5 TRBV7-8 - - TGTGCCAGCAGCTTACTGGCAGGGATGAGTCAGCCCCAGCATTTT CASSLLAGMSQPQHF
TRBJ1-1 TRBV28 - - TGTGCCAGCAATAAAATTTGGGGGGGCACGAACACTGAAGCTTTCTTT CASNKIWGGTNTEAFF
TRBJ1-2 TRBV27 few TRBD1 TGTGCCAGCAGTTCCTTTCTCTTGGACAGGGCTGAGGATGGCTACACCTTC CASSSFLLDRAEDGYTF
TRBJ2-5 TRBV9 - TRBD2 TGTGCCAGCAGCGTAGGGGGGACTAGCGGGAGTCCACAAGAGACCCAGTACTTC CASSVGGTSGSPQETQYF
TRBJ2-1 TRBV18 - TRBD1 TGTGCCAGCTCACCTATGGGACAGATCCTTAGCTCCTACAATGAGCAGTTCTTC CASSPMGQILSSYNEQFF
TRBJ2-7 TRBV7-6 - - TGTGCCAGCAGCCTTAGCGGAGCAAGCTACGAGCAGTACTTC CASSLSGASYEQYF
TRBJ1-1 TRBV27 once - TGTGCCAGCAGTCCCCAGTTGAACACTGAAGCTTTCTTT CASSPQLNTEAFF
TRBJ1-5 TRBV6-1 - TRBD1 TGTGCCAGCAGTTGGACAGGTCGGGGGCATCAGCCCCAGCATTTT CASSWTGRGHQPQHF
TRBJ1-5 TRBV19 - - TGTGCCAGTAAATCCGGAGGCCAGCCCCAGCATTTT CASKSGGQPQHF
TRBJ2-5 TRBV7-7 - TRBD2 TGTGCTAGCAGCCCCAACACGGGAGGAGGAGAGACCCAGTACTTC CASSPNTGGGETQYF
TRBJ2-7 TRBV25-1 - - TGTGCCAGCAGTGTAGATAAGCGGCCTTACTTC CASSVDKRPYF
TRBJ2-6 TRBV7-2 - - TGTGCCAGCAGCTTCTTTAGGGGGGGGAATGCGGCTGGGGCCAACGTCCTGACTTTC CASSFFRGGNAAGANVLTF
TRBJ2-5 TRBV13 - - TGTGCCAGCAGCTTAGGGCCCAGGGCTGAGACCCAGTACTTC CASSLGPRAETQYF
TRBJ2-1 TRBV5-6 - TRBD1 TGTGCCAGCAGCCCCCCCGGGGACAGGGACAATGAGCAGTTCTTC CASSPPGDRDNEQFF
TRBJ1-3 TRBV5-1 - - TGCGCCAGCAGCTTGGACGGGGGAAAAGTGAACACCATATATTTT CASSLDGGKVNTIYF
TRBJ2-7 TRBV2 - - TGTGCCAGCAGTCAACGGGAGGGGGCCCCCTACGAGCAGTACTTC CASSQREGAPYEQYF
TRBJ2-5 TRBV6-4 - TRBD2 TGTGCCAGCAGTGTAAGCGGGACCGACCAGACCCAGTACTTC CASSVSGTDQTQYF
TRBJ2-5 TRBV6-1 - TRBD1 TGTGCCAGCAGTGCGGGACAGGCCATCCAAGAGACCCAGTACTTC CASSAGQAIQETQYF
TRBJ1-5 TRBV5-6 - - TGTGCCAGCAGCAAGACAGGTGAAGGGCATCAGCCCCAGCATTTT CASSKTGEGHQPQHF
TRBJ1-3 TRBV30 - TRBD1 TGTGCCTGGAGGTCTACAGGGGGCTCCACCATATATTTT CAWRSTGGSTIYF
TRBJ2-6 TRBV9 once - TGTGCCAGCAGCTCAGGGCTGAAGTCGTCCTCTGGGGCCAACGTCCTGACTTTC CASSSGLKSSSGANVLTF
TRBJ1-1 TRBV30 - - TGTGCCTGGACCCGAGACAGGATCAACACTGAAGCTTTCTTT CAWTRDRINTEAFF
TRBJ2-1 TRBV6-5 - - TGTGCCAGCAGTTACGGGGGGGCAGGCGCCCGCAATGAGCAGTTCTTC CASSYGGAGARNEQFF
TRBJ2-1 TRBV7-8 - - TGTGCCAGCAGCTTATCCCGCGGGCAGTTCTTC CASSLSRGQFF
TRBJ2-1 TRBV5-1 - - TGCGCCAGCAGCTTCATCCAGGGGTCCTACAATGAGCAGTTCTTC CASSFIQGSYNEQFF
TRBJ1-1 TRBV29-1 once - TGCAGCGCCTTCAGGGTGAACACTGAAGCTTTCTTT CSAFRVNTEAFF
TRBJ2-1 TRBV10-2 - TRBD2 TGCGCCAGCAGTGATCCAACCGGACTAGCGGGAGGCAATGAGCAGTTCTTC CASSDPTGLAGGNEQFF
TRBJ2-7 TRBV30 once TRBD2 TGTGCCTGGACTAGCGGGACCTACGAGCAGTACTTC CAWTSGTYEQYF
TRBJ1-5 TRBV25-1 - - TGTGCCAGCAGTCATGGGCACGGGGGGGGCAATCAGCCCCAGCATTTT CASSHGHGGGNQPQHF
TRBJ1-6 TRBV30 - - TGTGCCTGGAGTAACACAGGTTTATATTCACCCCTCCACTTT CAWSNTGLYSPLHF
TRBJ2-1 TRBV6-1 - TRBD2 TGTGCCAGCCGACCCCGGGGTGGCGGGAGAGATGAGCAGTTCTTC CASRPRGGGRDEQFF